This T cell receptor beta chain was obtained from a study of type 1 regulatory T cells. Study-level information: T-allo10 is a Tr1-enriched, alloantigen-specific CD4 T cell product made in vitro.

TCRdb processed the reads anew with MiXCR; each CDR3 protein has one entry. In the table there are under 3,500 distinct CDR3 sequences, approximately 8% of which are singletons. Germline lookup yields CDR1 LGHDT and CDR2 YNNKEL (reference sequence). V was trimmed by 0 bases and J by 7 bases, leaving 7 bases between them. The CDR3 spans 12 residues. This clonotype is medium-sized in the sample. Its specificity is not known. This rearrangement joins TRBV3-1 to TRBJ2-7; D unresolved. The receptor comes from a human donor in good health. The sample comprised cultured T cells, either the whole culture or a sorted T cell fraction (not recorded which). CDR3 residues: CASSQDPWEQYF. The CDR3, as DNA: TGTGCCAGCAGCCAAGATCCTTGGGAGCAGTACTTC.